The rows below give T cell receptor beta chains drawn from one sample of a study of cytomegalovirus exposure and HLA in healthy donors. Method: immunoSEQ multiplex PCR; TCRdb's copy keeps in-frame clones and lacks some. This table holds about 100,000 clones, 80% to 85% found once. What was sequenced was PBMCs. These receptors were taken from a woman in her seventies in good health and CMV-seropositive. The CDR3 runs from the conserved cysteine through the conserved F or W.

V gene,J gene,CDR3 protein
TRBV19,TRBJ2-1,CASSTQPLAENNEQFF
TRBV30,TRBJ1-2,CAWSVMAGVGYGYTF
TRBV15,TRBJ1-1,CATSSGQGVTEAFF
TRBV7-9,TRBJ2-1,CASSSKGLGQGVHEQFF
TRBV7-6,TRBJ2-5,CASSYDRGLWTQYF
TRBV30,TRBJ2-7,CAWSPRRHSYEQYF
TRBV5-4,TRBJ2-5,CGWASGSQGETQYF
TRBV5-1,TRBJ2-7,CASSLAGQFHEQYF
TRBV6-5,TRBJ2-7,CASSYSGGGGYEQYF
TRBV6-1,TRBJ2-5,CASSDGAGAETQYF
TRBV21-1,TRBJ2-2,CASSIMKGQNTGELFF
TRBV30,TRBJ2-6,CAFPSGTGHSGANVLTF
TRBV19,TRBJ1-2,CASSLTGYGYTF
TRBV15,TRBJ2-5,CATSPLGLADQETQYF
TRBV27,-,CASSLSRAYEQYF
TRBV6-5,TRBJ2-7,CASSTGTAYEQYF
TRBV7-9,TRBJ1-2,CASSSDRASYGYTF
TRBV7-3,TRBJ1-1,CASSLGGPGENTEAFF
TRBV30,TRBJ2-7,CAWSVHDRVEQYF
TRBV7-9,TRBJ2-3,CASSLSRGSSSQYF
TRBV19,TRBJ2-7,CASSPRQGYEQYF
TRBV7-2,TRBJ1-5,CASSLSKNQPQHF
TRBV2,TRBJ2-7,CASRTGTSGQGNEQYF
TRBV7-8,TRBJ2-1,CASSQNSGTSGTLSSYNEQFF
TRBV7-3,TRBJ1-1,CASSLRGTGVTEAFF
TRBV5-1,TRBJ2-5,CASSLQGQGAEETQYF
TRBV11-3,TRBJ2-7,CASSSGGAYEQYF
TRBV30,TRBJ2-2,CAWTGFGLAFGELFF
TRBV5-1,TRBJ2-5,CASSYKGTGEETQYF
TRBV5-6,TRBJ1-4,CASSLYRDEKLFF
TRBV5-4,TRBJ2-3,CASSLSGQGSDTQYF